The clone carrying this T cell receptor beta chain was recorded at least ten times. Its antigen is not identified. From the germline J gene comes the end of the CDR3, since the read stops 3 residues before it. Equal genomic DNA amounts from CVID and control samples were sequenced. The assay was immunoSEQ multiplex PCR, and TCRdb's table has in-frame clones only and misses some. The sample has around 19,000 clones, none seen only once. This specimen comes from a study of T cell clonality in common variable immunodeficiency. Study results and limitations: Common variable immunodeficiency TCR beta sequences reportedly had fewer deletions and N-nucleotide insertions. The cause of increased CVID clonality remains unclear without subpopulation sequencing.

Germline assignment: CDR1 SQVTM and CDR2 ANQGSEA. The CDR3 is 13 amino acids. Trimming took 3 bases from V and 9 from J, leaving 15 bases between them. Both groups were predominantly of Caucasian heritage. Input material: peripheral blood mononuclear cells. The rearrangement uses TRBV29-1 and TRBJ2-1; TRBD2 is a possible D gene (5 bases). This TCR was recovered from a human donor with common variable immunodeficiency. The chain's CDR3 is CSVESPAAGEQFF. CDR3 DNA, as far as it was read: TGCAGCGTTGAGTCCCCCGCGGCGGGTGAG.